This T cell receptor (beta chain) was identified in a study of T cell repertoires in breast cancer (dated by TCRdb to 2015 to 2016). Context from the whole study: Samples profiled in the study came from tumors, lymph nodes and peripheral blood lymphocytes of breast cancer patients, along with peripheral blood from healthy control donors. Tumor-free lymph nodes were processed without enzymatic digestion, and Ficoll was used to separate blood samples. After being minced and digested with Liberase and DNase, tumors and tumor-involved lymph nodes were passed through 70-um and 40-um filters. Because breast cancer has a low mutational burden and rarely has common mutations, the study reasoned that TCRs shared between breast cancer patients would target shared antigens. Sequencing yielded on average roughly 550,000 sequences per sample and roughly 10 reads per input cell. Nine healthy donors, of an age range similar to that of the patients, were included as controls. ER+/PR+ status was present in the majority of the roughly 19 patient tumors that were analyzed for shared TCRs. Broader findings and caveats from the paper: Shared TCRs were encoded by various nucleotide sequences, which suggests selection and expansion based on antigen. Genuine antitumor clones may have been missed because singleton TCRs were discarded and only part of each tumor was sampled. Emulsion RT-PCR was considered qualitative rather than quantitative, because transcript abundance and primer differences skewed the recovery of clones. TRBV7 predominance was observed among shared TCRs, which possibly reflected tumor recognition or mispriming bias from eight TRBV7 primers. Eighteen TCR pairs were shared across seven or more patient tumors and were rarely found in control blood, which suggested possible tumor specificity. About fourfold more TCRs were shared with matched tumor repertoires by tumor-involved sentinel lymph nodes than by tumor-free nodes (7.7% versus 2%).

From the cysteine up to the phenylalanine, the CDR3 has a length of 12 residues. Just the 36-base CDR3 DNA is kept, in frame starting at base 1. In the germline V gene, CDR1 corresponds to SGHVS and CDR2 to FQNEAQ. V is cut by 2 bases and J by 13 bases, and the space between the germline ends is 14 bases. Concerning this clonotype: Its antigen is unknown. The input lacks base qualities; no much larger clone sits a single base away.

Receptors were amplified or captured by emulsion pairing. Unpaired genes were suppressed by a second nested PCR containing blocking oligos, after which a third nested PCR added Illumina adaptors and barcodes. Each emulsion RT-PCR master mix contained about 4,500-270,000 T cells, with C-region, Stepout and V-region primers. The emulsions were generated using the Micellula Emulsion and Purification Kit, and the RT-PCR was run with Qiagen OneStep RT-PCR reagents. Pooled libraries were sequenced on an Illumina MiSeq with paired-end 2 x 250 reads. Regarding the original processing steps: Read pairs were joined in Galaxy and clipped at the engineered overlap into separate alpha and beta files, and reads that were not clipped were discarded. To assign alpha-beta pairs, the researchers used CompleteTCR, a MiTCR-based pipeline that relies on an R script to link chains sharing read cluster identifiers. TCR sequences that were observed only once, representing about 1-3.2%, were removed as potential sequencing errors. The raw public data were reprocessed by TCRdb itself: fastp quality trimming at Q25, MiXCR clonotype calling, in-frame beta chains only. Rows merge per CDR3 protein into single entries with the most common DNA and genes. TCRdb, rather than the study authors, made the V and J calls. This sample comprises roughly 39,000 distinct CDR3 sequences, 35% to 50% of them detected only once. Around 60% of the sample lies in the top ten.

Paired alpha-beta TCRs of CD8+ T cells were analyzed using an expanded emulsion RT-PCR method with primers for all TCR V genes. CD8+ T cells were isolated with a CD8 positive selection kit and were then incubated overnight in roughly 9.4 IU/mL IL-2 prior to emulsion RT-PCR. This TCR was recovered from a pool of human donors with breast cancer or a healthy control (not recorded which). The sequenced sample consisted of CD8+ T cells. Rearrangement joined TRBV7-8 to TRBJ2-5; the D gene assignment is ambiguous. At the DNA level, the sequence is TGTGCCAGCAGCTTACTGCAGGCGCCCGGGTACTTC. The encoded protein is CASSLLQAPGYF.